Given below is one T cell receptor beta chain in context. Its antigen is unknown. The source of the sample is a study of graft-versus-host responses after intestinal transplantation. Overall study context: The study gave all recipients anti-thymocyte globulin induction, then tacrolimus and steroids for approximately 3 years.

Measured with immunoSEQ multiplex PCR; TCRdb has only the in-frame clones, and not every one. The sample shows 90,000 to 150,000 clones, roughly 96% of them seen only once. The CDR3 loop spans 14 amino acids. Germline CDR1 is SGHRS and CDR2 is YFSETQ. Deletions cut 2 bases from V and 2 bases from J, with 11 bases between. Sequences were derived from unstimulated CD8+ T cells sorted from spleen or lymph node cells, sampled before intestinal transplant. The TCR sequence derives from a human donor who received an intestinal transplant. The chain recombines TRBV5-1 with TRBJ2-7, with unresolved D. Written as DNA, the CDR3 is TGCGCCAGCAGCTTTGGCCTCCTACCCTACGAGCAGTACTTC. It is translated as CASSFGLLPYEQYF.